One and the same sample provided the 16 T cell receptor beta chains below, sequenced in a study of neoadjuvant anti-PD-1 for oral cavity cancer. Libraries were prepared by immunoSEQ multiplex PCR; TCRdb keeps only in-frame clonotypes and omits some of them. The table shows around 20,000 clones, with about 65% occurring only once. The specimen comprised PBMCs, sampled before nivolumab (anti-PD-1) treatment. The source of these receptors is a person aged 35-79 years with oral cavity squamous cell carcinoma.

The chain has TRBV2 and TRBJ2-7, with 8 bases matching TRBD1. Unmatched junction bases numbered 11, after V lost 10 bases and J lost 6 bases. The CDR3 is 13 amino acids. Germline assignment: CDR1 SNHLY and CDR2 FYNNEI. CDR3 amino acids: CATGGTGDPEQYF. DNA for the CDR3: TGTGCCACAGGGGGGACAGGAGACCCCGAGCAGTACTTC.

The chain joins TRBV6-5 to TRBJ1-1; the match to TRBD1 covers 7 bases. Germline CDR1 reads MNHEY; CDR2 reads SVGAGI. The CDR3 has 14 residues. The V segment lost 2 bases and the J segment 4 bases; nucleotides outside the gene matches: 4. The CDR3 loop is CASSYGAGGTEAFF. CDR3 in DNA: TGTGCCAGCAGTTACGGCGCAGGGGGCACTGAAGCTTTCTTT.

V gene TRBV10-2 combines with J gene TRBJ2-3; D gene unclear. The CDR3 covers 13 residues. The V end was cut by 7 bases, the J end by 3 bases, with 11 bases between. Per germline, CDR1 WSHSY and CDR2 SAAADI. The CDR3 region is CASTGRRTDTQYF. In nucleotides, the CDR3 is TGCGCCAGCACCGGACGCCGGACAGATACGCAGTATTTT.

The V and J genes are TRBV11-2 and TRBJ2-7; no firm D call. This CDR3 comprises 14 residues. Germline values: CDR1 SGHAT, CDR2 FQNNGV. Between the trimmed V and J ends, which lost 5 bases and 4 bases, there was a span of 15 bases. CDR3 loop: CASSPGYGLYEQYF. Written as DNA, the CDR3 is TGTGCCAGCAGCCCAGGATATGGGCTGTACGAGCAGTACTTC. Full variable domain (remainder filled in from reference TRBV11-2 and TRBJ2-7): EAGVAQSPRYKIIEKRQSVAFWCNPISGHATLYWYQQILGQGPKLLIQFQNNGVVDDSQLPKDRFSAERLKGVDSTLKIQPAKLEDSAVYLCASSPGYGLYEQYFGPGTRLTVT.

This clone was picked up a small number of times. The chain carries TRBV5-1 and TRBJ1-1; the D gene is possibly TRBD1 (6 bases). The V and J ends lost 2 bases and 4 bases respectively, with 12 bases between them. The germline V gene encodes CDR1 SGHRS and CDR2 YFSETQ. The CDR3 has 14 amino acids. The CDR3 protein is CASSFGGTGTEAFF. Here the CDR3 DNA reads TGCGCCAGCAGCTTCGGGGGCACGGGCACTGAAGCTTTCTTT.

The rearrangement joins TRBV20-1 to TRBJ2-7; D remains ambiguous. The germline V and J ends were trimmed by 3 bases and 6 bases, with 9 bases remaining between them. The CDR3 consists of 11 residues. Germline CDR1 DFQATT, CDR2 SNEGSKA (reference sequence). In nucleotides, the CDR3 is TGCAGTGCTAGTGTGGTAGCCGAGCAGTACTTC. It yields the protein CSASVVAEQYF.

The chain combines TRBV14 with TRBJ1-1; possibly TRBD1 for D (5 bases). This CDR3 spans 13 amino acids. CDR1 and CDR2 (germline): SGHDN, FVKESK. V dropped 5 bases and J dropped 2 bases, with 9 bases sitting between them. As DNA, the CDR3 is TGTGCCAGCAGCAAGCAGGGAAACACTGAAGCTTTCTTT. It is translated as CASSKQGNTEAFF.

V and J are TRBV9 and TRBJ2-2; tentatively, D is TRBD2 (5 bases). CDR3 length: 15 residues. Germline V gives CDR1 SGDLS, CDR2 YYNGEE. V dropped 6 bases and J dropped 1 base, with 13 bases sitting between them. CDR3 loop: CASTTAGENTGELFF. CDR3 sequence (DNA): TGTGCCAGCACAACCGCCGGGGAGAACACCGGGGAGCTGTTTTTT.

This clone has more than one count but fewer than ten. The chain is built from TRBV10-3 and TRBJ1-1; D might be TRBD1 (5 bases). CDR3 length: 14 residues. The germline CDR1 and CDR2 sequences are ENHRY and SYGVKD. The V end lost 4 bases, the J end lost 4 bases, and 13 bases lay between the germline ends. CDR3 protein: CAISASGTLTEAFF. The DNA for the CDR3 is TGTGCCATCAGTGCGAGTGGGACCCTCACTGAAGCTTTCTTT.

The V and J genes are TRBV5-1 and TRBJ2-3; D could derive from TRBD1 or TRBD2 (5 bases each). V lost 2 bases and J 0 bases, leaving 7 bases between the germline ends. Germline CDR1 and CDR2: SGHRS and YFSETQ. The CDR3 sequence is 14 residues long. The CDR3 DNA is TGCGCCAGCAGCTTCAGGGAGAGCACAGATACGCAGTATTTT. This sequence encodes CASSFRESTDTQYF.

This clone was observed a few times. This chain joins TRBV7-8 and TRBJ2-7; 9 nucleotides agree with TRBD2. CDR1 and CDR2 from the germline V gene are SGHVS and FQNEAQ. The CDR3 loop spans 15 amino acids. V shed 4 bases and J 7 bases; nucleotides not matched to a gene: 11. The CDR3 here is CASSSLAGAAGEQYF. Written as DNA, the CDR3 is TGTGCCAGCAGCTCCTTAGCGGGAGCTGCGGGAGAGCAGTACTTC. Complete variable domain (other parts from reference TRBV7-8 and TRBJ2-7): GAGVSQSPRYKVAKRGQDVALRCDPISGHVSLFWYQQALGQGPEFLTYFQNEAQLDKSGLPSDRFFAERPEGSVSTLKIQRTQQEDSAVYLCASSSLAGAAGEQYFGPGTRLTVT.

This chain uses TRBV5-1 with TRBJ1-1; D is unclear. The length of the CDR3 is 13 residues. Per the germline V gene, CDR1 is SGHRS and CDR2 is YFSETQ. The V and J ends lost 0 bases and 1 base respectively, with 4 bases between them. The CDR3 coding sequence is TGCGCCAGCAGCTTGGCCACGAACACTGAAGCTTTCTTT. Translation: CASSLATNTEAFF. The full variable domain, its missing parts supplied by reference TRBV5-1 and TRBJ1-1, is KAGVTQTPRYLIKTRGQQVTLSCSPISGHRSVSWYQQTPGQGLQFLFEYFSETQRNKGNFPGRFSGRQFSNSRSEMNVSTLELGDSALYLCASSLATNTEAFFGQGTRLTVV.

The chain links TRBV30 to TRBJ2-3; TRBD2 agrees at 11 bases. This CDR3 has 15 residues. The ends lost 4 bases at V and 5 bases at J; junction bases unmatched: 8. Germline CDR1 GTSNPN, CDR2 SVGIG (reference sequence). CDR3 coding DNA: TGTGCCTGGACTCTACTAGCGGGAGTACGAGATACGCAGTATTTT. It is translated as CAWTLLAGVRDTQYF.

V and J are TRBV2 and TRBJ1-3; 9 nucleotides align to TRBD1. The V segment lost 3 bases and the J segment 4 bases; nucleotides outside the gene matches: 4. Germline V gene lookup returns CDR1 SNHLY and CDR2 FYNNEI. The CDR3 spans 15 residues. CDR3 protein: CASSEGQGGGNTIYF. The CDR3 nucleotides are TGTGCCAGCAGTGAGGGACAGGGAGGAGGAAACACCATATATTTT.

The chain links TRBV30 to TRBJ2-3; D uncertain. The length of the CDR3 is 12 residues. The germline V gene encodes CDR1 GTSNPN and CDR2 SVGIG (reference sequence). Trimming removed 0 bases at V and 5 bases at J, with 6 bases between. The CDR3 DNA sequence: TGTGCCTGGAGTGTAAGAGAAGATACGCAGTATTTT. Translated, it gives CAWSVREDTQYF.

This chain connects TRBV29-1 to TRBJ2-5, with a weak D call TRBD1 (6 bases). CDR1 and CDR2 from the germline V gene are SQVTM and ANQGSEA. The ends were cut back, 6 bases at V and 1 base at J, with 9 bases in the middle. The CDR3 totals 12 residues. The CDR3 bases are TGCAGCGTCGAACAGGGCCAAGAGACCCAGTACTTC. Residues: CSVEQGQETQYF.